This TCR beta chain was observed in a study of blood T cells in healthy people across ages. There are a few counts of this clonotype. With a J-beta primer mix and a sample-barcoded 5' primer, a second PCR ran 7 to 11 cycles. TCRdb re-called the 5' RACE reads through MiXCR, storing one row per CDR3 protein. The sample holds about 800,000 distinct CDR3 sequences, roughly 25% seen once. The CDR3 is 15 amino acids. Trimming stripped 5 bases from V and 2 bases from J, with 14 bases between. From germline, CDR1 is MDHEN and CDR2 SYDVKM. These same data were also listed under a study on T cells of mothers and their children.

The clonotype was recovered from a boy younger than 18 in good health. Sample: blood. The V call is TRBV28, the J call TRBJ2-3; no clear D. CDR3: CASSPTEIYTDTQYF. As DNA, the CDR3 is TGTGCCAGCAGTCCTACCGAAATATACACAGATACGCAGTATTTT.